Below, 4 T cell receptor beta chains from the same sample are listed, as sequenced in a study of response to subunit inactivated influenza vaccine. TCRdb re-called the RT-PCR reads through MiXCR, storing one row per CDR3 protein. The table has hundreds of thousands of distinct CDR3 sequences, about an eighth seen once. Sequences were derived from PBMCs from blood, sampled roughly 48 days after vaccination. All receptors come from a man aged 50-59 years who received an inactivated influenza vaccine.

This CDR3 reads CASSLGRFTEAFF. The CDR3 nucleotides read TGTGCCAGCAGTCTGGGCAGGTTCACTGAAGCTTTCTTT. This chain joins TRBV7-2 and TRBJ1-1; D gene unclear. V gave up 6 bases and J gave up 4 bases, with 12 bases separating them. The CDR3 is 13 residues long. Per the germline V gene, CDR1 is SGHTA and CDR2 is FQGNSA. Based on the CDR3 plus reference TRBV7-2 and TRBJ1-1, the full variable domain is GAGVSQSPSNKVTEKGKDVELRCDPISGHTALYWYRQSLGQGLEFLIYFQGNSAPDKSGLPSDRFSAERTGGSVSTLTIQRTQQEDSAVYLCASSLGRFTEAFFGQGTRLTVV.

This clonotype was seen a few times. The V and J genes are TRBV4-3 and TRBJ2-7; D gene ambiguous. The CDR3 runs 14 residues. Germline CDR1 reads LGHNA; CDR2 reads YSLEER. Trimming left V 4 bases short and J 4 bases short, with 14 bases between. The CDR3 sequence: CASSRESDSYEQYF. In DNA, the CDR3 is TGCGCCAGCAGCCGTGAATCAGATTCTTACGAGCAGTACTTC.

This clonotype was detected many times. CDR3 DNA: TGCGCCAGCAAGGACCCTACAGATACGCAGTATTTT. The encoded protein is CASKDPTDTQYF. This chain links TRBV10-2 with TRBJ2-3; no reliable D call. The CDR3 has 12 amino acids. V dropped 7 bases and J dropped 3 bases, with 8 bases sitting between them. CDR1 and CDR2 (germline): WSHSY, SAAADI.

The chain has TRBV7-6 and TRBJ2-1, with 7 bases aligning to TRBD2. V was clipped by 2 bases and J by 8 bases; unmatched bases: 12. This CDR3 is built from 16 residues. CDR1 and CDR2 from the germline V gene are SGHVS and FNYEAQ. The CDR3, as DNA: TGTGCCAGCAGCTTACTTGGCGGGGGTGGAAGGGATGAGCAGTTCTTC. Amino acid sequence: CASSLLGGGGRDEQFF.